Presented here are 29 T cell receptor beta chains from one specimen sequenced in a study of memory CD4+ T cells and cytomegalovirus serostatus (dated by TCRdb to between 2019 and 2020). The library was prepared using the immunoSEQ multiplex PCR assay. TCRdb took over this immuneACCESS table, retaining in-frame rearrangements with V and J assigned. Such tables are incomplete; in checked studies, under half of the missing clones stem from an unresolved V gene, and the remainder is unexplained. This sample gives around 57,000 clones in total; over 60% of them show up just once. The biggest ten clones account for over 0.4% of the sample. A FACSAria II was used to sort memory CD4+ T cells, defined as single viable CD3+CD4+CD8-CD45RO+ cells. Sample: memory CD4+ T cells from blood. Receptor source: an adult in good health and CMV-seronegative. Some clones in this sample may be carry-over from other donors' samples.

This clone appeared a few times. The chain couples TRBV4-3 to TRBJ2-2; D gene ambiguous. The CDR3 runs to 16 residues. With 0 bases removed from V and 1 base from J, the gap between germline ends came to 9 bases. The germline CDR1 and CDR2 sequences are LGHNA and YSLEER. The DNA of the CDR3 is TGCGCCAGCAGCCAAGACAGGTTCCTGAACACCGGGGAGCTGTTTTTT. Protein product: CASSQDRFLNTGELFF.

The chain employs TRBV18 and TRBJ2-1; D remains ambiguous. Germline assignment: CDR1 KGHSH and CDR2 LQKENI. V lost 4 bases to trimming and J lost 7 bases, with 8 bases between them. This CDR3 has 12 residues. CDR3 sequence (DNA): TGTGCCAGCTCACTGAGAAAAAATGAGCAGTTCTTC. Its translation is CASSLRKNEQFF.

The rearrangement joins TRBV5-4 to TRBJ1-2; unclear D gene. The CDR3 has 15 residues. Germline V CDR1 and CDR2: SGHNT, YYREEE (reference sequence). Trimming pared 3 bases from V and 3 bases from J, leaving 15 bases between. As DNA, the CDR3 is TGTGCCAGCAGCTCCCGCCCTTCAATTTACTATGGCTACACCTTC. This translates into CASSSRPSIYYGYTF.

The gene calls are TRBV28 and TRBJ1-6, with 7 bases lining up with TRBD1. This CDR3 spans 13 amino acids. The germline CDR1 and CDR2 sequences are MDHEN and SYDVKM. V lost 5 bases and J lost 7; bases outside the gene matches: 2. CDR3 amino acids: CASSGDSNSPLHF. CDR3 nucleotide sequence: TGTGCCAGCAGTGGGGACAGCAATTCACCCCTCCACTTT.

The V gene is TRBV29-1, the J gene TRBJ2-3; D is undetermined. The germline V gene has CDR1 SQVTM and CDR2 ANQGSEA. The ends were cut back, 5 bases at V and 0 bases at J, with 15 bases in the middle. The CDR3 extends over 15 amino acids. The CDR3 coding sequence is TGCAGCGTTCTCGCCATTACTACTAGCACAGATACGCAGTATTTT. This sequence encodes CSVLAITTSTDTQYF.

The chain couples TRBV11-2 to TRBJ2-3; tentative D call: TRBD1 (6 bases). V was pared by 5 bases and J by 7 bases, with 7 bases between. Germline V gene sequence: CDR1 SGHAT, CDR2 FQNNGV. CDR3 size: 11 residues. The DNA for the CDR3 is TGTGCCAGCAGCCAGGGGAATACGCAGTATTTT. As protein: CASSQGNTQYF.

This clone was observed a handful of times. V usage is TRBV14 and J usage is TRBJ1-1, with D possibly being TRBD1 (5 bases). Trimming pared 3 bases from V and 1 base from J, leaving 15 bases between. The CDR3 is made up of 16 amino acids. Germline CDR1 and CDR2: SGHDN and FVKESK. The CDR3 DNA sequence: TGTGCCAGCAGCCAGGGCTCCGGGACGTCGAACACTGAAGCTTTCTTT. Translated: CASSQGSGTSNTEAFF.

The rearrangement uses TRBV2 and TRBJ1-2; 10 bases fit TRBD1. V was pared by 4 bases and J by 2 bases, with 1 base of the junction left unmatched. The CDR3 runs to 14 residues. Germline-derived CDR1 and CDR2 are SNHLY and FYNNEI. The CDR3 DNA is TGTGCCAGCAGTGGGGACAGGGGAAACTATGGCTACACCTTC. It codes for CASSGDRGNYGYTF.

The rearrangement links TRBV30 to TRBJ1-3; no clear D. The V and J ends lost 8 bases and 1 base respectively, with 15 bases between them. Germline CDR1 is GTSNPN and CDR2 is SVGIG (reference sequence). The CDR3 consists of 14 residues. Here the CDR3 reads CARDSGNSGNTIYF. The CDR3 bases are TGTGCCCGCGACTCCGGGAATTCTGGAAACACCATATATTTT.

The CDR3 bases are TGTGCCAGAAGCTCTACAGCCCTTTGGCAGGGGGATAATTCACCCCTCCACTTT. Translation gives CARSSTALWQGDNSPLHF. The V and J genes are TRBV5-3 and TRBJ1-6, with 7 bases identical to TRBD1. TRBV5-3 falls under the ORF class, with uncertain function. This CDR3 has 18 amino acids. V was clipped by 3 bases and J by 5 bases; unmatched bases: 14.

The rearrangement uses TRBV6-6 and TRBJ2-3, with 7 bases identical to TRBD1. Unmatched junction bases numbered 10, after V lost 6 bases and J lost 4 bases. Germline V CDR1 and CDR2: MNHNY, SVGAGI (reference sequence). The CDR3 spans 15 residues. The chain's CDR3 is CASSSLGQGADTQYF. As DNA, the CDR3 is TGTGCCAGCAGCAGCCTCGGCCAGGGGGCAGATACGCAGTATTTT.

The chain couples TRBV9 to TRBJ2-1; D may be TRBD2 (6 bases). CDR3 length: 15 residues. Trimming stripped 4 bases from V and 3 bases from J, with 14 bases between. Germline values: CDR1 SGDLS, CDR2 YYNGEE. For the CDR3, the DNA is TGTGCCAGCAGCTCCCGGGACTCGATCTACAATGAGCAGTTCTTC. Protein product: CASSSRDSIYNEQFF.

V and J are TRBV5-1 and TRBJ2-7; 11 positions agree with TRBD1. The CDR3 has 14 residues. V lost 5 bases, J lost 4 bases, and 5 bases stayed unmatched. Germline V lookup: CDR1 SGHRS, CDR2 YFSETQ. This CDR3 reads CASSGQGASYEQYF. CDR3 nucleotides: TGCGCCAGCAGTGGACAGGGGGCGTCATACGAGCAGTACTTC.

The CDR3 DNA is TGTGCCAGCAGGGGACAGGGCTCTAGCTATGGCTACACCTTC. Protein sequence: CASRGQGSSYGYTF. The chain is built from TRBV6-6 and TRBJ1-2; TRBD1 matches at 9 bases. V shed 6 bases and J 4 bases; nucleotides not matched to a gene: 6. Germline V gives CDR1 MNHNY, CDR2 SVGAGI (reference sequence). The CDR3 has 14 amino acids.

The CDR3 nucleotides are TGTGCCAGCAGTTTCGGCGGGACAGGGAGCAACTATGGCTACACCTTC. This sequence encodes CASSFGGTGSNYGYTF. This rearrangement joins TRBV28 to TRBJ1-2, with 9 bases aligning to TRBD1. The junction had 7 bases not matched to a gene; V was cut back by 3 bases and J by 2 bases. Germline V CDR1 and CDR2: MDHEN, SYDVKM. The CDR3 covers 16 residues.

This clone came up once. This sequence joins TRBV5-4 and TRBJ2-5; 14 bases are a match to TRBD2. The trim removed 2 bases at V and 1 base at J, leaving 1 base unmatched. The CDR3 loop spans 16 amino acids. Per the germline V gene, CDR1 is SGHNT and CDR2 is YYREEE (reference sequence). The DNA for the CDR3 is TGTGCCAGCAGCTTAGGACTAGCGGGGGGCCAAGAGACCCAGTACTTC. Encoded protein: CASSLGLAGGQETQYF.

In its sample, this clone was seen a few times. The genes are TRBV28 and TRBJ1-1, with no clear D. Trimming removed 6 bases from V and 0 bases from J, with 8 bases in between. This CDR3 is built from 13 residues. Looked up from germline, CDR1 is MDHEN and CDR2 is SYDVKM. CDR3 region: CASRWGLNTEAFF. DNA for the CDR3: TGTGCCAGCAGATGGGGTTTGAACACTGAAGCTTTCTTT.

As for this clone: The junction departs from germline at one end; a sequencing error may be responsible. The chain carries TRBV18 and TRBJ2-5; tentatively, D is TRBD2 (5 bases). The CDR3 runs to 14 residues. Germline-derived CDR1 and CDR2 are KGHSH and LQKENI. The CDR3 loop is CASLPQESGKTQYF. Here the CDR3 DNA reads TGTGCCAGCTTACCACAAGAGTCCGGGAAGACCCAGTACTTC. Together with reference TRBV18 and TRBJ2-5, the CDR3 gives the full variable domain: NAGVMQNPRHLVRRRGQEARLRCSPMKGHSHVYWYRQLPEEGLKFMVYLQKENIIDESGMPKERFSAEFPKEGPSILRIQQVVRGDSAAYFCASLPQESGKTQYFGPGTRLLVL.

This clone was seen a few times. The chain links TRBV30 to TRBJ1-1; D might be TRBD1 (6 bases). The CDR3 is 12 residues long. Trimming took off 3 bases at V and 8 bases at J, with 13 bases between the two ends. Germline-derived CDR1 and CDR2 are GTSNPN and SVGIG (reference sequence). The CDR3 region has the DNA TGTGCCTGGAGCGATCAGGGGAGGGAAGCTTTCTTT. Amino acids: CAWSDQGREAFF. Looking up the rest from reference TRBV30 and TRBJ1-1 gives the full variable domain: SQTIHQWPATLVQPVGSPLSLECTVEGTSNPNLYWYRQAAGRGLQLLFYSVGIGQISSEVPQNLSASRPQDRQFILSSKKLLLSDSGFYLCAWSDQGREAFFGQGTRLTVV.

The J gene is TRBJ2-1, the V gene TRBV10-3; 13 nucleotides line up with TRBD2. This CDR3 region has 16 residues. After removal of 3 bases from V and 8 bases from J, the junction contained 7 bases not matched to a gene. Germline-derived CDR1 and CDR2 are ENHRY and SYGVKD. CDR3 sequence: CAISDATSGGSDEQFF. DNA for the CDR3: TGTGCCATCAGTGATGCGACTAGCGGGGGGAGTGATGAGCAGTTCTTC.

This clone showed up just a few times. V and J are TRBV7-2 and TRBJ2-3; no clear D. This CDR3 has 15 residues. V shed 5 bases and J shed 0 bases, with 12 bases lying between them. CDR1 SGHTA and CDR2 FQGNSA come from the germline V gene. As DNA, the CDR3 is TGTGCCAGCAGCCAAAATAGACTTAGCACAGATACGCAGTATTTT. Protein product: CASSQNRLSTDTQYF.

DNA for the CDR3: TGTGCCAGTAGTATCCGGGACACCTACGAGCAGTACTTC. Its protein product is CASSIRDTYEQYF. The chain joins TRBV19 to TRBJ2-7; the D gene is possibly TRBD1 (6 bases). This CDR3 is 13 amino acids long. The germline V gene has CDR1 LNHDA and CDR2 SQIVND (reference sequence). V was clipped by 3 bases and J by 2 bases, with 8 bases between them.

CDR3 coding DNA: TGTGCCAGCAGCTTGTCTGGGACTAGCGGGATATTGCGAGATACGCAGTATTTT. Protein product: CASSLSGTSGILRDTQYF. The rearrangement links TRBV5-5 to TRBJ2-3; 13 nucleotides line up with TRBD2. This CDR3 has 18 amino acids. Germline V gene sequence: CDR1 SGHKS, CDR2 YYEKEE (reference sequence). V shed 1 base, J shed 5 bases, and the junction held 10 bases outside the gene matches.

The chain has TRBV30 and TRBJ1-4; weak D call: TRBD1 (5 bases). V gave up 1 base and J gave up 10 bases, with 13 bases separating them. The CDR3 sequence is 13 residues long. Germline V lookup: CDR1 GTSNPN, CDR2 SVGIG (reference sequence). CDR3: CAWSETARGKLFF. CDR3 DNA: TGTGCCTGGAGTGAGACAGCTCGCGGAAAACTGTTTTTT.

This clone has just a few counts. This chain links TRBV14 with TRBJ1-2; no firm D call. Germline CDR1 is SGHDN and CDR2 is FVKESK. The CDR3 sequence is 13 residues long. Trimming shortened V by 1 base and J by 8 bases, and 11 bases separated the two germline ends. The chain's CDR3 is CASSQVREKGYTF. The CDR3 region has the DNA TGTGCCAGCAGCCAAGTGAGGGAAAAGGGCTACACCTTC. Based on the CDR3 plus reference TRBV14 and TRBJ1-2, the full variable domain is EAGVTQFPSHSVIEKGQTVTLRCDPISGHDNLYWYRRVMGKEIKFLLHFVKESKQDESGMPNNRFLAERTGGTYSTLKVQPAELEDSGVYFCASSQVREKGYTFGSGTRLTVV.

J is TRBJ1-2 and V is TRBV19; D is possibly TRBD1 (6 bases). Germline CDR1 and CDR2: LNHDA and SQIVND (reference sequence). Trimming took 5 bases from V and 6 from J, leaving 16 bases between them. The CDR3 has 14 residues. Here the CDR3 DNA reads TGTGCCAGTAGTCGTCAGGGGTTGGTACATGGCTACACCTTC. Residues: CASSRQGLVHGYTF.

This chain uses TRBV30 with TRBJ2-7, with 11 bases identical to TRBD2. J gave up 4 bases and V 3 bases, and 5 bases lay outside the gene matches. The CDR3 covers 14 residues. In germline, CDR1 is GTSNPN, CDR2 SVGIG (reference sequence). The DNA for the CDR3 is TGTGCCTGGAGCGGACTAGCGGGCCAGTACGAGCAGTACTTC. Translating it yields CAWSGLAGQYEQYF.

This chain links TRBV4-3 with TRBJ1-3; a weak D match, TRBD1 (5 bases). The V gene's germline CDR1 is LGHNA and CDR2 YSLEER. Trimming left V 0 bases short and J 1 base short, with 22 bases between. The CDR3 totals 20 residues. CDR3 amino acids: CASSQDGPRQGALSGNTIYF. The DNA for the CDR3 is TGCGCCAGCAGCCAAGACGGGCCCCGACAAGGGGCCCTATCTGGAAACACCATATATTTT.

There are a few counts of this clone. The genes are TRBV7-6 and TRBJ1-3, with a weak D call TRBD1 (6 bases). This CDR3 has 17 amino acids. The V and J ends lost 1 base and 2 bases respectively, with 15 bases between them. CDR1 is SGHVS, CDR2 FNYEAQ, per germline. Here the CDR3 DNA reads TGTGCCAGCAGCTTAGAGGTCCCAACAGGGACTGGAAACACCATATATTTT. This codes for CASSLEVPTGTGNTIYF.